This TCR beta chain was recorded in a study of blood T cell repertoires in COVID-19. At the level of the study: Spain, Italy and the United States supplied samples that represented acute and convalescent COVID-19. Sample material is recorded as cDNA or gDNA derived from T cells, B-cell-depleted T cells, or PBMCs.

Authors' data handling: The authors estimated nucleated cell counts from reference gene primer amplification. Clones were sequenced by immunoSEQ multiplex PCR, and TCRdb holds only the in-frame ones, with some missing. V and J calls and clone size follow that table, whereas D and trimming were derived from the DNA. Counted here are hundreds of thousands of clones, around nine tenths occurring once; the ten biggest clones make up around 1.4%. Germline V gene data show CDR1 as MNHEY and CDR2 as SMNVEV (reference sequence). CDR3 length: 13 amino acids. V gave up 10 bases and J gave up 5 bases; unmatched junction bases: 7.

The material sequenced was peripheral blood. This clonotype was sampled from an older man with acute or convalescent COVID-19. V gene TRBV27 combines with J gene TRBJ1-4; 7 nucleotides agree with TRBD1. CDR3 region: CATPTGLNEKLFF. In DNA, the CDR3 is TGTGCCACCCCGACAGGGTTAAATGAAAAACTGTTTTTT.